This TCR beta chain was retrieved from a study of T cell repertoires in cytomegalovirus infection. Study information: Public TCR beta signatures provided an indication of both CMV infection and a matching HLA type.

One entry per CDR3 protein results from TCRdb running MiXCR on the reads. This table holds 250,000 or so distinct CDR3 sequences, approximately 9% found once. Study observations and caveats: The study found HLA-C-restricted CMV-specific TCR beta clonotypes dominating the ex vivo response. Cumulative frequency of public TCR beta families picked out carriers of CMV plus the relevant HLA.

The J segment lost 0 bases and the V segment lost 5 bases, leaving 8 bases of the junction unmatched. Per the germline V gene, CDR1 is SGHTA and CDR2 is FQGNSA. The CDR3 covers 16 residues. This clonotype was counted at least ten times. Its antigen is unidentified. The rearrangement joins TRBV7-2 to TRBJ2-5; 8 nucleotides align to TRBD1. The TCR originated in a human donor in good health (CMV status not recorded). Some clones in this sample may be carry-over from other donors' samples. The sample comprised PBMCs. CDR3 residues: CASSVQGAPYQETQYF. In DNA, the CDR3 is TGTGCCAGCAGCGTTCAGGGGGCCCCTTACCAAGAGACCCAGTACTTC.